A selection of T cell receptor beta chains follows, all from one sample in a study of blood T cell repertoires in COVID-19. Measured with immunoSEQ multiplex PCR; TCRdb has only the in-frame clones, and not every one. The table has under 300,000 clones, just over 90% seen once. Material: PBMCs or T cells enriched from blood (not recorded which). The receptor set was obtained from a woman between 40 and 50 years old with acute COVID-19. Each CDR3 is given with its conserved first and last residue. The order of the fields is J gene, CDR3 length, D gene, clone size, V gene, CDR3 protein, CDR3 DNA. D genes are given only for firm matches. A row's size may be missing; if present it is once, few, many or a size class.

TRBJ2-3,14,TRBD2,NA,TRBV7-3,CASSIAGFTDTQYF,TGTGCCAGCTCGATAGCGGGCTTCACAGATACGCAGTATTTT
TRBJ2-2,19,NA,NA,TRBV6-2/TRBV6-3,CASSYNPYGGLADTGELFF,TGTGCCAGCAGTTACAACCCCTATGGTGGTCTAGCAGACACCGGGGAGCTGTTTTTT
TRBJ1-5,13,NA,NA,TRBV12-3/TRBV12-4,CASSSDPGGPQHF,TGTGCCAGCAGTTCTGACCCCGGAGGGCCCCAGCATTTT
TRBJ1-2,15,TRBD1,once,TRBV11-2,CASSPVGGRGHGYTF,TGTGCCAGCAGTCCAGTGGGGGGCAGGGGGCATGGCTACACCTTC
TRBJ1-4,15,NA,NA,TRBV9,CASSVLDTPNEKLFF,TGTGCCAGCAGCGTTTTGGACACCCCTAATGAAAAACTGTTTTTT
TRBJ1-3,13,NA,NA,TRBV5-4,CASAGVPGNTIYF,TGTGCCAGCGCCGGGGTTCCTGGAAACACCATATATTTT
TRBJ2-7,17,TRBD1,NA,TRBV28,CASSSNGGGTGKNEQYF,TGTGCCAGCAGTTCCAATGGTGGGGGGACAGGGAAAAACGAGCAGTACTTC
TRBJ1-5,16,NA,NA,TRBV5-1,CASSLGDSVGNQPQHF,TGCGCCAGCAGCTTGGGAGACAGCGTCGGCAATCAGCCCCAGCATTTT
TRBJ2-3,12,NA,NA,TRBV7-9,CASSSLANTQYF,TGTGCCAGCAGCTCCCTGGCCAATACGCAGTATTTT
TRBJ1-2,13,TRBD1,few,TRBV2,CASSVTGERGYTF,TGTGCCAGCAGTGTAACAGGGGAACGTGGCTACACCTTC
TRBJ2-3,15,TRBD2,once,TRBV2,CASRELAGITDTQYF,TGTGCCAGCAGGGAGCTAGCGGGGATCACAGATACGCAGTATTTT
TRBJ1-1,14,NA,NA,TRBV7-9,CASSLVGQTTEAFF,TGTGCCAGCAGCTTAGTTGGACAGACCACTGAAGCTTTCTTT
TRBJ2-1,12,NA,NA,TRBV6-5,CASSFWGDEQFF,TGTGCCAGCAGTTTCTGGGGGGATGAGCAGTTCTTC
TRBJ1-6,17,NA,NA,TRBV28,CASRNVGGERPNSPLHF,TGTGCCAGCAGAAATGTGGGGGGGGAGCGACCCAATTCACCCCTCCACTTT
TRBJ2-7,15,TRBD1,NA,TRBV5-1,CASSSGGTGRIEQYF,TGCGCCAGCAGCTCAGGGGGGACAGGGAGGATCGAGCAGTACTTC
TRBJ2-3,12,NA,NA,TRBV2,CASRTDKNTQYF,TGTGCCAGCAGGACGGACAAGAATACGCAGTATTTT
TRBJ2-7,14,NA,NA,TRBV29-1,CSVAQGSLDYEQYF,TGCAGCGTAGCTCAGGGGTCCCTGGATTACGAGCAGTACTTC
TRBJ1-2,13,NA,NA,TRBV6-1,CASSEDPGVGYTF,TGTGCCAGCAGTGAAGACCCGGGGGTCGGCTACACCTTC
TRBJ2-1,12,NA,NA,TRBV29-1,CSGGEIYNEQFF,TGCAGCGGCGGGGAGATCTACAATGAGCAGTTCTTC
TRBJ2-2,16,NA,NA,TRBV7-2,CASSRGGTQNTGELFF,TGTGCCAGCAGCAGGGGGGGGACTCAGAACACCGGGGAGCTGTTTTTT
TRBJ1-6,15,NA,NA,TRBV6-5,CASSRYQSYNSPLHF,TGTGCCAGCAGTCGTTATCAGTCCTATAATTCACCCCTCCACTTT
TRBJ1-1,13,NA,NA,TRBV4-3,CASKGGPNTEAFF,TGCGCCAGCAAAGGGGGACCGAACACTGAAGCTTTCTTT
TRBJ2-5,16,TRBD2,NA,TRBV10-3,CAISVGLAGEQETQYF,TGTGCCATCAGTGTGGGACTAGCGGGAGAACAAGAGACCCAGTACTTC
TRBJ1-1,16,TRBD1,NA,TRBV11-3,CASSVRDRGPNTEAFF,TGTGCCAGCAGCGTACGGGACAGGGGGCCGAACACTGAAGCTTTCTTT
TRBJ1-4,16,NA,NA,TRBV7-2,CASSLVVGRGGEKLFF,TGTGCCAGCAGCTTAGTGGTCGGCAGGGGAGGGGAAAAACTGTTTTTT
TRBJ2-1,14,NA,NA,TRBV30,CAWNSGGRFYEQFF,TGTGCCTGGAATTCGGGGGGCAGGTTCTATGAGCAGTTCTTC
TRBJ2-7,13,NA,NA,TRBV3-1/TRBV3-2,CASSQLGPQGQYF,TGTGCCAGCAGCCAACTGGGCCCTCAGGGGCAGTACTTC
TRBJ1-2,14,NA,NA,TRBV5-4,CASSREPSGYGYTF,TGTGCCAGCAGCAGGGAACCTAGCGGCTATGGCTACACCTTC